Listed below are T cell receptor beta chains from one sample, sequenced in a study of CD8+ T cells in alopecia areata. TCRdb keeps only in-frame clones here, not all; method: immunoSEQ multiplex PCR. Of tens of thousands of clones listed, around 42% were seen once; the top ten hold roughly 21%. The specimen comprised CD8+ T cells sorted from blood, sampled around week 36, from a patient treated with tofacitinib. These receptors were taken from a human donor with alopecia areata. Both conserved end residues are part of each CDR3. A D gene is named only where the DNA matches it firmly. Size is stated for part of the rows, as once, few or many counts, or as a class when the clone is expanded.

J,size,D,V,CDR3,DNA
TRBJ2-7,-,-,TRBV5-1,CASSSGQGEYEQYF,TGCGCCAGCAGCTCGGGGCAGGGCGAATACGAGCAGTACTTC
TRBJ1-2,few,-,TRBV7-9,CASSRGSGAGEGYTF,TGTGCCAGCAGCCGAGGATCGGGGGCAGGCGAGGGCTACACCTTC
TRBJ2-1,-,-,TRBV2,CASTGLEQFF,TGTGCCAGCACCGGGCTTGAGCAGTTCTTC
TRBJ2-1,-,TRBD2,TRBV19,CASSPAGGPRNEQFF,TGTGCCAGTAGTCCGGCGGGAGGGCCTCGCAATGAGCAGTTCTTC
TRBJ2-1,few,-,TRBV28,CASSPGVNEQFF,TGTGCCAGCAGCCCAGGGGTAAATGAGCAGTTCTTC
TRBJ1-2,-,TRBD1,TRBV5-4,CASWAGGDYGYTF,TGTGCCAGCTGGGCAGGGGGCGACTATGGCTACACCTTC
TRBJ2-7,few,-,TRBV5-1,CASSPGDEQYF,TGCGCCAGCTCTCCTGGGGACGAGCAGTACTTC
TRBJ2-3,-,TRBD1,TRBV14,CASSQAAGTGLTDTQYF,TGTGCCAGCAGCCAAGCCGCCGGGACAGGGCTAACAGATACGCAGTATTTT
TRBJ2-7,-,-,TRBV11-2,CASSLEAGSYEQYF,TGTGCCAGCAGCTTAGAGGCGGGCTCCTACGAGCAGTACTTC
TRBJ2-7,-,-,TRBV11-2,CASSPGWGYEQYF,TGTGCCAGCAGCCCAGGGTGGGGTTACGAGCAGTACTTC
TRBJ2-3,many,TRBD2,TRBV30,CAWSGGAGADTQYF,TGTGCCTGGAGCGGGGGAGCGGGAGCTGATACGCAGTATTTT
TRBJ2-1,-,-,TRBV7-9,CASSPEGRLHEQFF,TGTGCCAGCAGCCCCGAGGGACGTCTTCATGAGCAGTTCTTC
TRBJ1-1,-,-,TRBV29-1,CSVTTAEAFF,TGCAGCGTTACGACAGCGGAAGCTTTCTTT
TRBJ2-2,-,-,TRBV4-1,CASSQVWGTGELFF,TGCGCCAGCAGCCAAGTGTGGGGCACCGGGGAGCTGTTTTTT
TRBJ2-1,-,TRBD2,TRBV30,CAWGGLALYNEQFF,TGTGCCTGGGGGGGACTAGCGTTATACAATGAGCAGTTCTTC